This record looks at one T cell receptor (beta chain) sequence and its context. Its antigen is not identified. Measured with immunoSEQ multiplex PCR; TCRdb has only the in-frame clones, and not every one. The sample holds 60,000 to 75,000 clones, 87% seen once. This record comes from a study of OX40 agonist ivuxolimab in advanced cancers. Regarding the study as a whole: Also showing low normalized T-cell clonal expansion were some of the nonresponders.

Patients had blood sampled at baseline and again on cycle 4 day 1 and cycle 7 day 1. From germline, CDR1 is SGDLS and CDR2 YYNGEE. The CDR3 totals 16 residues. The V and J ends lost 0 bases and 1 base respectively, with 11 bases between them. The rearrangement joins TRBV9 to TRBJ1-3, with D maybe TRBD1 (5 bases). Sequenced here: CD4+ or CD8+ T cells sorted from blood, sampled in a trial of the OX40 agonist ivuxolimab. The receptor's source is an adult with an advanced solid tumor such as melanoma, head and neck, liver or kidney cancer. DNA of the CDR3: TGTGCCAGCAGCGTAGATGGGGGGAGGTCTGGAAACACCATATATTTT. As protein: CASSVDGGRSGNTIYF.